A single T cell receptor beta chain is shown here with its context. RNA transcripts provided the source from which TCR beta CDR3 regions were amplified. A first-round RT-PCR of the TCR CDR3 used the HTBI primer set. TCRdb re-called the multiplex PCR reads with MiXCR, one entry per CDR3 protein. The repertoire consists of about 540,000 distinct CDR3 sequences, with 46% occurring once and the leading ten covering approximately 8.2%. The data were obtained in a study of T cells in Graves' hyperthyroidism and ophthalmopathy. The CDR3 length is 14 residues. The germline CDR1 and CDR2 sequences are SQVTM and ANQGSEA. The junction had 9 bases not matched to a gene; V was cut back by 3 bases and J by 5 bases.

This receptor was identified in a woman between 18 and 29 years old with Graves' hyperthyroidism. The sequenced material came from peripheral blood or thyroid tissue (not recorded which). The V gene is TRBV29-1, the J gene TRBJ2-7, with 8 bases lining up with TRBD2. The CDR3 nucleotides are TGCAGCGTTGAGTCTCCAGCGGGAGCGGACGAGCAGTACTTC. Its translation is CSVESPAGADEQYF.